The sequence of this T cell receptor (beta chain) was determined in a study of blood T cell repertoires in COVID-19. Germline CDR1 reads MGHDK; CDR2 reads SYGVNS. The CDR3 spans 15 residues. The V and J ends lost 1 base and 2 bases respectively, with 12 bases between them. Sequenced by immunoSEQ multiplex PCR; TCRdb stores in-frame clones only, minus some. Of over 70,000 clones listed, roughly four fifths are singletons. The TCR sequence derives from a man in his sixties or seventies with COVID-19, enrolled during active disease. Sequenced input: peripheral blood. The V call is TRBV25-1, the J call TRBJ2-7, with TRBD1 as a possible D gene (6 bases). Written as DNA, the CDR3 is TGTGCCAGCAGTGAATCAGGGGTCCTCACCTACGAGCAGTACTTC. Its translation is CASSESGVLTYEQYF.